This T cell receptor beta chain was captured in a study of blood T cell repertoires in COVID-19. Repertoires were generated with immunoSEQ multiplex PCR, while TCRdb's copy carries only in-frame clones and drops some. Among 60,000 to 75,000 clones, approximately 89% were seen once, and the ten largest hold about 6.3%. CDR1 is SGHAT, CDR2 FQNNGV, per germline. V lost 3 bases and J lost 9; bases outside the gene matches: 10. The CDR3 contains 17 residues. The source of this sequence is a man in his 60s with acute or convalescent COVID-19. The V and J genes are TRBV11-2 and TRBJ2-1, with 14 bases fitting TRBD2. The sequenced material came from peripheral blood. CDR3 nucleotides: TGTGCCAGCAGCTTGCTGACTAGCGGGGGGGCTCAATCTGAGCAGTTCTTC. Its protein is CASSLLTSGGAQSEQFF.